This section outlines one TCR beta chain sequence together with its context. Donors in Cohort 3 who had recovered were those with two negative PCRs, healthcare professional clearance, or resolution of their symptoms. This sample is part of a study of blood T cell repertoires in COVID-19. Study processing details: Reference gene primer amplification gave estimated nucleated cell counts. The protocol was immunoSEQ multiplex PCR, while the TCRdb copy is restricted to in-frame clones and leaves out a portion. The V and J calls and the clone size are those of that table, but D and trimming were determined from the DNA. Here the sample spans hundreds of thousands of clones, 75% to 90% being singletons. This CDR3 comprises 16 residues. V lost 0 bases, J lost 8 bases, and 19 bases lay in between. Looked up from germline, CDR1 is LGHDT and CDR2 is YNNKEL (reference sequence).

Sequenced sample: PBMCs or T cells enriched from blood (not recorded which). The source of this sequence is a middle-aged woman who had recovered from COVID-19. V and J are TRBV3-1 (or the pseudogene TRBV3-2) and TRBJ1-2, with a weak D call TRBD1 (5 bases). CDR3 region: CASSQDRGEGSSGYTF. The CDR3 nucleotides are TGTGCCAGCAGCCAAGATAGAGGGGAGGGAAGTAGCGGCTACACCTTC.